This is a list of T cell receptor beta chains from one sample in a study of T cells in Graves' hyperthyroidism and ophthalmopathy. TCRdb reanalysed the multiplex PCR reads using MiXCR and keeps one entry per CDR3 protein. Here the sample spans about 210,000 distinct CDR3 sequences, roughly a sixth being singletons. The sequencing sample was made of blood. These receptors originate from a man aged 45-65 years with Graves' hyperthyroidism. The CDR3 runs from the conserved cysteine through the conserved F or W. D genes are given only for firm matches. Clone size appears in some rows only: once, few, many, or a class for an expanded clone.

CDR3 protein: CSGARGTDLTSYNEQFF; CDR3 DNA: TGCAGTGGGGCCCGGGGGACAGACCTTACCTCCTACAATGAGCAGTTCTTC; clone size: NA; D gene: NA; J gene: TRBJ2-1; V gene: TRBV20-1
CDR3 protein: CASRSRAYNSPLHF; CDR3 DNA: TGTGCCAGCAGGTCCAGGGCCTATAATTCACCCCTCCACTTT; clone size: NA; D gene: NA; J gene: TRBJ1-6; V gene: TRBV12-3/TRBV12-4
CDR3 protein: CASSNSLGVDEKLFF; CDR3 DNA: TGTGCCAGCAGTAACTCCTTGGGGGTTGATGAAAAACTGTTTTTT; clone size: NA; D gene: NA; J gene: TRBJ1-4; V gene: TRBV28
CDR3 protein: CASSLTGQVGSSSYEQYF; CDR3 DNA: TGCGCCAGCAGCTTGACGGGACAGGTCGGGTCGAGCTCCTACGAGCAGTACTTC; clone size: NA; D gene: TRBD1; J gene: TRBJ2-7; V gene: TRBV11-1
CDR3 protein: CASSNSHRDRSRTDTQYF; CDR3 DNA: TGTGCCAGTAGTAATTCCCACCGGGACAGGAGCCGCACAGATACGCAGTATTTT; clone size: few; D gene: TRBD1; J gene: TRBJ2-3; V gene: TRBV19
CDR3 protein: CASGGQNTEELFF; CDR3 DNA: TGTGCCAGCGGGGGCCAAAACACCGAGGAGCTGTTTTTT; clone size: many; D gene: NA; J gene: TRBJ2-2; V gene: TRBV18
CDR3 protein: CASSLSGQAYNEQFF; CDR3 DNA: TGCGCCAGCAGCTTGTCTGGGCAGGCCTACAATGAGCAGTTCTTC; clone size: few; D gene: NA; J gene: TRBJ2-1; V gene: TRBV5-1
CDR3 protein: CSAPTTSATDTQYF; CDR3 DNA: TGCAGTGCTCCCACGACTAGCGCAACAGATACGCAGTATTTT; clone size: many; D gene: TRBD2; J gene: TRBJ2-3; V gene: TRBV20-1
CDR3 protein: CASSLAGVTDTQYF; CDR3 DNA: TGTGCCAGCAGTCTAGCGGGAGTAACGGATACGCAGTATTTT; clone size: many; D gene: TRBD2; J gene: TRBJ2-3; V gene: TRBV6-2/TRBV6-3
CDR3 protein: CASSLGTGEGETQYF; CDR3 DNA: TGTGCCAGCAGCTTAGGAACAGGGGAAGGTGAGACCCAGTACTTC; clone size: many; D gene: TRBD1; J gene: TRBJ2-5; V gene: TRBV7-9
CDR3 protein: CASSLLAGVGEQYF; CDR3 DNA: TGCGCCAGCAGCCTACTAGCGGGAGTGGGCGAGCAGTACTTC; clone size: many; D gene: TRBD2; J gene: TRBJ2-7; V gene: TRBV5-1
CDR3 protein: CASRGLAGSAGELFF; CDR3 DNA: TGTGCCAGCAGAGGACTAGCGGGAAGCGCCGGGGAGCTGTTTTTT; clone size: many; D gene: TRBD2; J gene: TRBJ2-2; V gene: TRBV11-2
CDR3 protein: CSASSQGLSNEQFF; CDR3 DNA: TGCAGTGCTAGTTCCCAGGGGCTCAGCAATGAGCAGTTCTTC; clone size: NA; D gene: NA; J gene: TRBJ2-1; V gene: TRBV20-1
CDR3 protein: CATSGSGNRNEQFF; CDR3 DNA: TGTGCCACCAGCGGCTCGGGGAATAGAAATGAGCAGTTCTTC; clone size: few; D gene: NA; J gene: TRBJ2-1; V gene: TRBV15
CDR3 protein: CASSYTGGWNTEAFF; CDR3 DNA: TGTGCCAGCAGTTATACAGGGGGCTGGAACACTGAAGCTTTCTTT; clone size: many; D gene: TRBD1; J gene: TRBJ1-1; V gene: TRBV5-6
CDR3 protein: CASSSRQYLAKNIQYF; CDR3 DNA: TGTGCCAGCAGTTCCCGACAGTACCTAGCCAAAAACATTCAGTACTTC; clone size: few; D gene: NA; J gene: TRBJ2-4; V gene: TRBV6-1
CDR3 protein: CASSPGQPNSYEQYF; CDR3 DNA: TGTGCCAGCTCACCGGGACAGCCTAACTCCTACGAGCAGTACTTC; clone size: many; D gene: TRBD1; J gene: TRBJ2-7; V gene: TRBV18
CDR3 protein: CSARVSGTDTQYF; CDR3 DNA: TGCAGTGCTAGAGTTAGCGGGACAGATACGCAGTATTTT; clone size: few; D gene: TRBD2; J gene: TRBJ2-3; V gene: TRBV20-1
CDR3 protein: CASSLTRDRMTYEQYF; CDR3 DNA: TGTGCCAGCAGTTTAACCCGGGACAGGATGACCTACGAGCAGTACTTC; clone size: many; D gene: TRBD1; J gene: TRBJ2-7; V gene: TRBV11-1
CDR3 protein: CASSFGTSRTDTQYF; CDR3 DNA: TGCGCCAGCAGCTTCGGTACTAGTCGGACAGATACGCAGTATTTT; clone size: NA; D gene: NA; J gene: TRBJ2-3; V gene: TRBV5-1
CDR3 protein: CSASWTSGSPYEQYF; CDR3 DNA: TGCAGTGCTAGCTGGACTAGCGGCTCACCCTACGAGCAGTACTTC; clone size: NA; D gene: TRBD2; J gene: TRBJ2-7; V gene: TRBV20-1
CDR3 protein: CASSEAGLAGGRGETQYF; CDR3 DNA: TGTGCCAGCAGTGAAGCCGGACTAGCGGGAGGGCGGGGGGAGACCCAGTACTTC; clone size: many; D gene: TRBD2; J gene: TRBJ2-5; V gene: TRBV6-1
CDR3 protein: CASSFSGGDEQFF; CDR3 DNA: TGTGCCAGCAGCTTTAGCGGGGGGGATGAGCAGTTCTTC; clone size: many; D gene: TRBD2; J gene: TRBJ2-1; V gene: TRBV7-3
CDR3 protein: CASTSGWAADTQYF; CDR3 DNA: TGTGCCAGCACTTCAGGGTGGGCAGCAGATACGCAGTATTTT; clone size: many; D gene: NA; J gene: TRBJ2-3; V gene: TRBV12-3/TRBV12-4
CDR3 protein: CAAARRRNTGELFF; CDR3 DNA: TGTGCCGCGGCTCGGCGGAGAAACACCGGGGAGCTGTTTTTT; clone size: many; D gene: NA; J gene: TRBJ2-2; V gene: TRBV6-2/TRBV6-3
CDR3 protein: CSANGLAGLTDTQYF; CDR3 DNA: TGCAGTGCTAATGGGCTAGCGGGACTCACAGATACGCAGTATTTT; clone size: few; D gene: TRBD2; J gene: TRBJ2-3; V gene: TRBV20-1
CDR3 protein: CASSYGGANSGANVLTF; CDR3 DNA: TGTGCCAGCAGTTACGGGGGGGCGAACTCTGGGGCCAACGTCCTGACTTTC; clone size: many; D gene: NA; J gene: TRBJ2-6; V gene: TRBV6-6
CDR3 protein: CSVETGTEAFF; CDR3 DNA: TGCAGCGTTGAGACCGGGACAGAAGCTTTCTTT; clone size: few; D gene: NA; J gene: TRBJ1-1; V gene: TRBV29-1
CDR3 protein: CASSLEFLGEQFF; CDR3 DNA: TGTGCCAGCAGCTTAGAATTCCTAGGAGAGCAGTTCTTC; clone size: few; D gene: NA; J gene: TRBJ2-1; V gene: TRBV7-3
CDR3 protein: CASSLTGTGRNEQFF; CDR3 DNA: TGTGCCAGCAGCCTAACCGGGACCGGGCGCAATGAGCAGTTCTTC; clone size: once; D gene: NA; J gene: TRBJ2-1; V gene: TRBV28
CDR3 protein: CAWGDCEYHNEQFF; CDR3 DNA: TGTGCCTGGGGGGACTGTGAATACCACAATGAGCAGTTCTTC; clone size: NA; D gene: NA; J gene: TRBJ2-1; V gene: TRBV19
CDR3 protein: CASSLPAGVTDTQYF; CDR3 DNA: TGCGCCAGCAGCTTACCAGCGGGAGTGACAGATACGCAGTATTTT; clone size: many; D gene: TRBD2; J gene: TRBJ2-3; V gene: TRBV5-1
CDR3 protein: CASSLGVSYNEQFF; CDR3 DNA: TGTGCCAGCTCCCTGGGAGTCTCCTACAATGAGCAGTTCTTC; clone size: many; D gene: NA; J gene: TRBJ2-1; V gene: TRBV5-6
CDR3 protein: CSATLDGYTF; CDR3 DNA: TGCAGTGCTACCTTGGATGGCTACACCTTC; clone size: few; D gene: NA; J gene: TRBJ1-2; V gene: TRBV20-1
CDR3 protein: CASSLDRLGGQFF; CDR3 DNA: TGTGCCAGCAGCTTGGACCGCCTGGGGGGGCAGTTCTTC; clone size: many; D gene: NA; J gene: TRBJ2-1; V gene: TRBV7-3
CDR3 protein: CATRQGNEQYF; CDR3 DNA: TGTGCCACACGACAGGGGAACGAGCAGTACTTC; clone size: few; D gene: TRBD1; J gene: TRBJ2-7; V gene: TRBV10-3
CDR3 protein: CASSFRGLGYEQYF; CDR3 DNA: TGTGCCAGCAGTTTTAGGGGGCTCGGCTACGAGCAGTACTTC; clone size: many; D gene: TRBD1; J gene: TRBJ2-7; V gene: TRBV12-3/TRBV12-4
CDR3 protein: CASSFTGVDGYTF; CDR3 DNA: TGCGCCAGCAGCTTCACAGGGGTCGACGGCTACACCTTC; clone size: few; D gene: TRBD1; J gene: TRBJ1-2; V gene: TRBV4-3
CDR3 protein: CASSHGTSGRSQETQYF; CDR3 DNA: TGTGCCAGCAGCCACGGGACTAGCGGGAGGTCCCAGGAGACCCAGTACTTC; clone size: NA; D gene: TRBD2; J gene: TRBJ2-5; V gene: TRBV7-9
CDR3 protein: CASSDWTADGYTF; CDR3 DNA: TGTGCCAGCAGCGACTGGACAGCGGATGGCTACACCTTC; clone size: many; D gene: NA; J gene: TRBJ1-2; V gene: TRBV11-2
CDR3 protein: CSAEPPGGNYGYTF; CDR3 DNA: TGCAGTGCCGAGCCCCCCGGCGGTAACTATGGCTACACCTTC; clone size: few; D gene: NA; J gene: TRBJ1-2; V gene: TRBV20-1
CDR3 protein: CASSLVLLGNEQFF; CDR3 DNA: TGTGCCAGCAGTTTAGTATTGTTGGGCAATGAGCAGTTCTTC; clone size: many; D gene: NA; J gene: TRBJ2-1; V gene: TRBV28
CDR3 protein: CASSISANTGELFF; CDR3 DNA: TGTGCCAGTAGTATATCTGCGAACACCGGGGAGCTGTTTTTT; clone size: NA; D gene: NA; J gene: TRBJ2-2; V gene: TRBV19
CDR3 protein: CASSRTSGRLQETQYF; CDR3 DNA: TGTGCCAGCAGCCGGACTAGCGGGAGGCTACAAGAGACCCAGTACTTC; clone size: few; D gene: TRBD2; J gene: TRBJ2-5; V gene: TRBV7-9
CDR3 protein: CASREQGTGGYTF; CDR3 DNA: TGTGCCAGCAGGGAACAGGGGACCGGTGGCTACACCTTC; clone size: few; D gene: TRBD1; J gene: TRBJ1-2; V gene: TRBV3-1
CDR3 protein: CPSTNTGLAGVREPQYF; CDR3 DNA: TGTCCCAGCACCAACACTGGACTAGCGGGAGTTAGGGAGCCCCAGTACTTC; clone size: NA; D gene: TRBD2; J gene: TRBJ2-5; V gene: TRBV12-3/TRBV12-4
CDR3 protein: CASSPLSGRGHNEQFF; CDR3 DNA: TGTGCCAGCAGCCCCCTTAGCGGGAGAGGGCACAATGAGCAGTTCTTC; clone size: many; D gene: TRBD2; J gene: TRBJ2-1; V gene: TRBV28